These 15 T cell receptor beta chains came from one sample sequenced in a study of response to subunit inactivated influenza vaccine. A single record per CDR3 protein comes from TCRdb applying MiXCR to the RT-PCR reads. The table shows a few hundred thousand distinct CDR3 sequences, with about 7.2% occurring only once. The input for sequencing was PBMCs from blood, taken less than 25 months after vaccination. These receptor sequences come from a man aged 45 to 70 who received an inactivated influenza vaccine.

The chain has TRBV7-9 and TRBJ1-4; D not resolved. Germline V gene data show CDR1 as SEHNR and CDR2 as FQNEAQ (reference sequence). V was trimmed by 1 base and J by 8 bases, leaving 11 bases between them. The CDR3 contains 14 residues. CDR3: CASSLVKPGEKLFF. In DNA form, the CDR3 reads TGTGCCAGCAGCTTAGTGAAACCGGGCGAAAAACTGTTTTTT.

The V gene is TRBV12-3 or TRBV12-4, the J gene TRBJ1-5; no clear D. V lost 2 bases to trimming and J lost 7 bases, with 9 bases between them. The CDR3 sequence is 13 residues long. The CDR3 DNA follows: TGTGCCAGCAGTTTACCCACTTACCAGCCCCAGCATTTT. Its protein is CASSLPTYQPQHF.

This clonotype was seen only a few times. The chain has TRBV20-1 and TRBJ2-3; D remains ambiguous. Germline lookup yields CDR1 DFQATT and CDR2 SNEGSKA (reference sequence). CDR3 length: 14 amino acids. The V end was cut by 3 bases, the J end by 4 bases, with 14 bases between. The CDR3 nucleotides are TGCAGTGCTAGTCAGGTCAGCAATTCAGATACGCAGTATTTT. It encodes CSASQVSNSDTQYF.

The V gene is TRBV4-3, the J gene TRBJ2-1, with 7 nucleotides matching TRBD2. CDR1 is LGHNA, CDR2 YSLEER, per germline. This CDR3 spans 17 amino acids. J gave up 4 bases and V 0 bases, and 9 bases lay outside the gene matches. CDR3 region: CASSQDVQREVYNEQFF. The CDR3 region has the DNA TGCGCCAGCAGCCAAGATGTCCAGCGGGAAGTTTACAATGAGCAGTTCTTC.

The chain employs TRBV5-1 and TRBJ1-6, with D possibly TRBD1 on 5 matching bases. With 4 bases removed from V and 4 bases from J, the gap between germline ends came to 12 bases. From germline, CDR1 is SGHRS and CDR2 YFSETQ. CDR3 length: 15 residues. CDR3 residues: CASSRGTDYNSPLHF. In DNA, the CDR3 is TGCGCCAGCAGCCGCGGGACGGATTATAATTCACCCCTCCACTTT.

Many counts were recorded for this clonotype. V is TRBV25-1 and J is TRBJ2-5; the D call may be TRBD1 or TRBD2 (5 bases each). Trimming shortened V by 0 bases and J by 4 bases, and 9 bases separated the two germline ends. There are 14 residues in the CDR3. Germline CDR1 MGHDK, CDR2 SYGVNS. The chain's CDR3 is CASSEYGGRETQYF. The CDR3 DNA reads TGTGCCAGCAGTGAATATGGGGGAAGAGAGACCCAGTACTTC.

This clonotype was counted ten times or more. The chain uses TRBV29-1 and TRBJ2-3, with D unresolved. This CDR3 has 15 residues. V lost 3 bases to trimming and J lost 0 bases, with 13 bases between them. CDR1 is SQVTM and CDR2 is ANQGSEA in the germline V gene. CDR3 DNA sequence: TGCAGCGTTGACCATCCTACCGGCAGCACAGATACGCAGTATTTT. Protein sequence: CSVDHPTGSTDTQYF.

V is TRBV21-1 and J is TRBJ1-5; the D call in the table, TRBD1, was not verified against the DNA. TRBV21-1 is a listed pseudogene. The CDR3 is 15 amino acids. CDR3 sequence: CASINRGQGAQPQHF. The DNA for the CDR3 is TGTGCCAGCATCAACAGGGGACAGGGGGCTCAGCCCCAGCATTTT.

This clonotype was picked up a small number of times. This chain links TRBV28 with TRBJ2-5, with D hard to call. The CDR3 is made up of 14 amino acids. Germline V CDR1 and CDR2: MDHEN, SYDVKM. Deletions cut 2 bases from V and 5 bases from J, with 12 bases between. CDR3 in DNA: TGTGCCAGCAGTTTACCGCTTCAAGGGGAGACCCAGTACTTC. Translated, it gives CASSLPLQGETQYF.

Ten or more counts support this clonotype. The chain recombines TRBV2 with TRBJ2-5; TRBD2 aligns across 8 bases. The length of the CDR3 is 15 residues. Germline V gene sequence: CDR1 SNHLY, CDR2 FYNNEI. V dropped 7 bases and J dropped 2; count of bases not matched to a gene: 9. CDR3 sequence (DNA): TGTGCCAGCACTTCCCGGGAGGGCCGACAAGAGACCCAGTACTTC. Protein: CASTSREGRQETQYF.

This clonotype was detected many times. The chain combines TRBV4-1 with TRBJ2-2; a weak D match, TRBD1 (7 bases). Trimming took off 2 bases at V and 5 bases at J, with 9 bases between the two ends. Germline CDR1 is MGHRA and CDR2 is YSYEKL. This CDR3 contains 14 residues. The CDR3 spells CASSQQGGTGELFF. The CDR3, as DNA: TGCGCCAGCAGCCAACAGGGGGGTACCGGGGAGCTGTTTTTT.

The chain links TRBV20-1 to TRBJ1-6, with TRBD1 matching over 11 bases. Trimming removed 4 bases from V and 2 bases from J; junction bases left unmatched: 4. CDR1 is DFQATT and CDR2 is SNEGSKA in the germline V gene (reference sequence). The CDR3 spans 16 residues. The chain's CDR3 is CSAKPGQGAYNSPLHF. The CDR3 DNA sequence: TGCAGTGCTAAGCCGGGACAGGGGGCCTATAATTCACCCCTCCACTTT.

The rearrangement uses TRBV20-1 and TRBJ2-2, with D unclear. Germline V gene sequence: CDR1 DFQATT, CDR2 SNEGSKA (reference sequence). The CDR3 contains 13 residues. Trimming shortened V by 3 bases and J by 9 bases, and 14 bases separated the two germline ends. As DNA, the CDR3 is TGCAGTGCTAGTGTTGACCCCTTCAGGGAGCTGTTTTTT. Amino acids: CSASVDPFRELFF.

In its sample, this clonotype was seen a few times. This chain's CDR3 is CASSYSRYPGTYEQYF. In DNA, the CDR3 is TGTGCCAGCAGTTACTCGAGATATCCGGGAACCTACGAGCAGTACTTC. This chain connects TRBV6-5 to TRBJ2-7, with D maybe TRBD2 (5 bases). The V gene lost 0 bases and the J gene lost 2 bases, with 14 bases spanning the gap. CDR3 length: 16 residues. Germline V CDR1 and CDR2: MNHEY, SVGAGI.

This clonotype occurred a few times. The chain has TRBV6-6 and TRBJ1-5; TRBD1 might be the D (5 bases). CDR1 and CDR2 (germline): MNHNY, SVGAGI (reference sequence). The V and J ends lost 8 bases and 7 bases respectively, with 12 bases between them. The length of the CDR3 is 12 residues. The DNA of the CDR3 is TGTGCCAGCGGCGACAGCCAACAGCCCCAGCATTTT. It yields the protein CASGDSQQPQHF.